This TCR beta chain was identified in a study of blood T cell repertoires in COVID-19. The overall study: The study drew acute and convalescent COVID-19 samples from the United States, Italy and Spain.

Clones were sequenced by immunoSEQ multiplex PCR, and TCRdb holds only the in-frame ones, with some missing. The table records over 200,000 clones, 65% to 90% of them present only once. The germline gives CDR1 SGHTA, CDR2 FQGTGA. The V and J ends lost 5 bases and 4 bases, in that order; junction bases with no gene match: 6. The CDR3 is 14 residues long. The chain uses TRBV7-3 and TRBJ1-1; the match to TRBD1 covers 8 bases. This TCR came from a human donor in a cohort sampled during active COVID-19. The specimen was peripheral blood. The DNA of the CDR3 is TGTGCCAGCAGCCTCTACAGGGGGGGCACTGAAGCTTTCTTT. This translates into CASSLYRGGTEAFF.